These T cell receptor beta chains were read from a single sample in a study of response to subunit inactivated influenza vaccine. TCRdb processed the RT-PCR reads anew with MiXCR; each CDR3 protein has one entry. The sample carries about 700,000 distinct CDR3 sequences, approximately 15% recorded once. The material was PBMCs from blood, obtained 14 days before vaccination. The receptors shown here come from a man aged 45-65 years who received an inactivated influenza vaccine. CDR3s include the opening cysteine and the closing phenylalanine or tryptophan. The D gene is left open where the match is weak. Some rows have no size entry. The others give once, few or many, or a class for an expanded clone.

j_call | d_call | clone_size | v_call | cdr3_aa | cdr3_nt
TRBJ2-5 | NA | NA | TRBV4-2 | CASSQVLALAQYF | TGTGCCAGCAGCCAAGTTCTAGCGTTGGCCCAGTACTTC
TRBJ2-2 | NA | many | TRBV12-3/TRBV12-4 | CASSDRRGTGELFF | TGTGCCAGCAGCGACAGGCGCGGCACCGGGGAGCTGTTTTTT
TRBJ2-3 | NA | NA | TRBV20-1 | CSAVPLVMYEDTQYF | TGCAGTGCCGTACCACTAGTCATGTACGAAGATACGCAGTATTTT
TRBJ2-2 | NA | NA | TRBV28 | CASRANPNTGELFF | TGTGCCAGCAGGGCAAATCCGAACACCGGGGAGCTGTTTTTT
TRBJ2-7 | TRBD1 | many | TRBV7-2 | CASSLQAGGYEQYF | TGTGCCAGCAGCTTACAGGCAGGGGGCTACGAGCAGTACTTC
TRBJ2-1 | TRBD2 | NA | TRBV5-5 | CASSLVGTSGNNEQFF | TGTGCCAGCAGCTTGGTCGGGACTAGCGGCAACAATGAGCAGTTCTTC
TRBJ2-1 | NA | NA | TRBV5-1 | CASSSEVDEQFF | TGCGCCAGCAGCTCCGAGGTCGATGAGCAGTTCTTC
TRBJ2-1 | NA | few | TRBV20-1 | CSADSGDSKYNEQFF | TGCAGTGCGGACTCGGGGGACTCGAAGTACAATGAGCAGTTCTTC
TRBJ2-2 | TRBD2 | NA | TRBV6-2/TRBV6-3 | CASSYKVPGRAGELFF | TGTGCCAGCAGTTACAAAGTACCGGGGAGGGCCGGGGAGCTGTTTTTT
TRBJ2-1 | NA | NA | TRBV5-1 | CASSLAGIVDEQFF | TGCGCCAGCAGCTTGGCCGGGATCGTGGATGAGCAGTTCTTC
TRBJ2-3 | NA | few | TRBV9 | CASSIYQGNTQYF | TGTGCCAGCAGCATTTATCAGGGGAATACGCAGTATTTT
TRBJ1-1 | TRBD1 | few | TRBV27 | CASSLTGTGEAFF | TGTGCCAGCAGTCTCACCGGGACAGGGGAGGCTTTCTTT
TRBJ2-6 | TRBD1 | NA | TRBV15 | CATSRDRWDRGIETF | TGTGCCACCAGCAGAGATAGATGGGACAGGGGGATCGAAACTTTC
TRBJ2-1 | TRBD2 | NA | TRBV28 | CASRRLAGGGYNEQFF | TGTGCCAGCAGGAGACTAGCGGGAGGCGGTTACAATGAGCAGTTCTTC
TRBJ2-3 | NA | few | TRBV6-4 | CASSNQGRETQNSTDTQYF | TGTGCCAGCAGTAACCAGGGCCGGGAAACCCAAAACTCCACAGATACGCAGTATTTT
TRBJ2-7 | NA | few | TRBV29-1 | CSVEFRTLSSYEQYF | TGCAGCGTTGAATTTAGGACACTGAGCTCCTACGAGCAGTACTTC
TRBJ1-2 | NA | many | TRBV6-1 | CASSRHGGINYGYTF | TGTGCCAGCAGCCGTCACGGGGGGATTAACTATGGCTACACCTTC
TRBJ2-3 | TRBD2 | NA | TRBV18 | CASSPPASGGADTQYF | TGTGCCAGCTCACCACCGGCGAGCGGGGGGGCGGATACGCAGTATTTT
TRBJ1-1 | NA | NA | TRBV29-1 | CSVVTEGTEAFF | TGCAGCGTTGTGACGGAAGGCACTGAAGCTTTCTTT
TRBJ2-7 | NA | NA | TRBV5-1 | CASSVGPGNSYEQYF | TGCGCCAGCAGCGTCGGGCCCGGGAACTCCTACGAGCAGTACTTC
TRBJ2-7 | TRBD1 | many | TRBV5-1 | CASSSGGQGYEQYF | TGCGCCAGCAGCTCGGGGGGACAGGGGTACGAGCAGTACTTC
TRBJ1-2 | NA | few | TRBV12-3/TRBV12-4 | CASSSDSFYGYTF | TGTGCCAGCAGTTCCGACAGTTTCTATGGCTACACCTTC
TRBJ2-7 | NA | few | TRBV28 | CASSPNPYEQYF | TGTGCCAGCAGTCCAAATCCCTACGAGCAGTACTTC
TRBJ1-5 | NA | many | TRBV6-1 | CASSAYSSNQPQHF | TGTGCCAGCAGTGCTTACAGCAGCAATCAGCCCCAGCATTTT
TRBJ1-4 | NA | NA | TRBV2 | CASTQGIIEKLFF | TGTGCCAGCACACAGGGTATAATCGAAAAACTGTTTTTT
TRBJ1-5 | NA | NA | TRBV28 | CASSTSDSISRPQHF | TGTGCCAGCAGTACCTCAGACAGCATCAGTCGACCCCAGCATTTT
TRBJ1-3 | NA | few | TRBV7-2 | CASSGSRGAGNTIYF | TGTGCCAGCAGCGGTTCAAGGGGAGCTGGAAACACCATATATTTT
TRBJ1-4 | TRBD1 | few | TRBV20-1 | CSAGLPTGQSEKLFF | TGCAGTGCTGGGCTCCCGACAGGGCAAAGTGAAAAACTGTTTTTT
TRBJ2-2 | NA | NA | TRBV6-1 | CASRSLGNTGELFF | TGTGCCAGCAGGTCACTGGGGAACACCGGGGAGCTGTTTTTT
TRBJ2-7 | TRBD2 | few | TRBV28 | CASSLAGLPSSYEQYF | TGTGCCAGCAGTCTAGCGGGACTGCCGAGCTCCTACGAGCAGTACTTC
TRBJ2-7 | NA | few | TRBV6-5 | CASSFRQHTRISYEQYF | TGTGCCAGCAGTTTTAGACAGCACACGAGAATCTCCTACGAGCAGTACTTC
TRBJ1-5 | TRBD1 | few | TRBV12-3/TRBV12-4 | CASRGTGLGNQPQHF | TGTGCCAGCAGGGGGACAGGGCTTGGCAATCAGCCCCAGCATTTT
TRBJ2-3 | NA | NA | TRBV10-3 | CAISELWTPKGDTQYF | TGTGCCATCAGTGAGCTCTGGACGCCCAAGGGGGATACGCAGTATTTT
TRBJ1-4 | NA | NA | TRBV7-2 | CASSPRPLGKLFF | TGTGCCAGCAGTCCGCGGCCGCTTGGAAAACTGTTTTTT
TRBJ2-1 | NA | few | TRBV12-3/TRBV12-4 | CASSPGGATYNEQFF | TGTGCCAGCAGTCCAGGTGGGGCGACGTACAATGAGCAGTTCTTC
TRBJ2-7 | NA | few | TRBV4-2 | CASSQGWGEENEQYF | TGTGCCAGCAGCCAAGGATGGGGGGAAGAGAACGAGCAGTACTTC
TRBJ2-7 | TRBD1 | few | TRBV2 | CASREGGTGYEQYF | TGTGCCAGCCGCGAGGGGGGGACAGGGTACGAGCAGTACTTC
TRBJ1-1 | NA | NA | TRBV2 | CASKGMVGTEAFF | TGTGCCAGCAAGGGGATGGTGGGCACTGAAGCTTTCTTT
TRBJ2-5 | NA | few | TRBV27 | CASSLEFLGGQETQYF | TGTGCCAGCAGTTTAGAGTTCCTGGGGGGCCAAGAGACCCAGTACTTC
TRBJ2-7 | NA | few | TRBV2 | CASSYQPSYEQYF | TGTGCCAGCAGTTACCAGCCCTCCTACGAGCAGTACTTC
TRBJ2-3 | NA | few | TRBV6-5 | CASSYSRTSIDTQYF | TGTGCCAGCAGTTACAGCAGAACCTCGATAGATACGCAGTATTTT
TRBJ2-7 | TRBD2 | NA | TRBV6-5 | CASSYLRTSGYEQYF | TGTGCCAGCAGTTATCTGAGGACTAGCGGCTACGAGCAGTACTTC
TRBJ1-6 | TRBD1 | few | TRBV3-1 | CASSPSDRGSPLHF | TGTGCCAGCAGCCCCAGCGACAGGGGTTCACCCCTCCACTTT
TRBJ2-1 | TRBD1 | NA | TRBV12-3/TRBV12-4 | CASKQGYDEQFF | TGTGCCAGCAAACAGGGGTATGATGAGCAGTTCTTC
TRBJ2-5 | NA | many | TRBV20-1 | CSARGPRWGAHTPYQETQYF | TGCAGTGCTAGAGGACCTAGGTGGGGGGCCCACACACCGTACCAAGAGACCCAGTACTTC